This is a list of T cell receptor beta chains from one sample in a study of cytomegalovirus exposure and HLA in healthy donors. Data came from immunoSEQ multiplex PCR; TCRdb stores just in-frame clones and leaves some out. Among under 250,000 clones listed, roughly 80% were seen once. Material for sequencing was PBMCs. The source of these receptors is a male donor in good health and CMV-seronegative. Both conserved end residues are part of each CDR3. The D gene is left open where the match is weak. Part of the rows lack a size; the others show once, few, many or a class for expanded clones.

TGTGCCATCAGCATACAACAACCCCCGACAGATACGCAGTATTTT	CAISIQQPPTDTQYF	TRBV10-3	TRBJ2-3	-	once
TGTGCAACCAGTGAAGGGGGGCTAGGAAACACCATATATTTT	CATSEGGLGNTIYF	TRBV6-1	TRBJ1-3	-	-
TGTGCCAGCAGCTTAGAGGCGGGCTGGCCATACGAGCAGTACTTC	CASSLEAGWPYEQYF	TRBV11-3	TRBJ2-7	-	-
TGTGCCAGCAGTGTAGCCTACGAGCAGTACTTC	CASSVAYEQYF	TRBV25-1	TRBJ2-7	-	-
TGTGCCAGCAACCAGGGGATAAGCAATCAGCCCCAGCATTTT	CASNQGISNQPQHF	TRBV5-5	TRBJ1-5	-	-
TGTGCCAGCGCAGTTTGGGGGCCCCATTACAATGAGCAGTTCTTC	CASAVWGPHYNEQFF	TRBV27	TRBJ2-1	-	few
TGTGCCAGCAGCCAAGATAGGGCGGTGGGAGGGCCGCGGGAGACCCAGTACTTC	CASSQDRAVGGPRETQYF	TRBV4-2	TRBJ2-5	TRBD2	few
TGTGCCAGTAGTATAGGAGGGGCTAGCGGGAGGGCCCCCACCTACAATGAGCAGTTCTTC	CASSIGGASGRAPTYNEQFF	TRBV19	TRBJ2-1	TRBD2	-
TGTGCCAGCGCCCTCGAAGCAATTCAAGAGACCCAGTACTTC	CASALEAIQETQYF	TRBV2	TRBJ2-5	-	-
TGTGCCAGTAGTCTCACGAGCGTCTACGAGCAGTACTTC	CASSLTSVYEQYF	TRBV19	TRBJ2-7	-	-
TGTGCCAGTACCGAGGGCAGCCACTTCTCTGGGGCCAACGTCCTGACTTTC	CASTEGSHFSGANVLTF	TRBV19	TRBJ2-6	-	few
TGTGCCAGCAGCATTCAGGGGCCCGGCAATCAGCCCCAGCATTTT	CASSIQGPGNQPQHF	TRBV5-4	TRBJ1-5	-	once
TGTGCCAGCAGCTTTTTGGGCGGGGGGCCGGATGGCTACACCTTC	CASSFLGGGPDGYTF	TRBV7-9	TRBJ1-2	-	-
TGTGCCAGCTCACCTCTACAGGGAATTAACACTGAAGCTTTCTTT	CASSPLQGINTEAFF	TRBV18	TRBJ1-1	-	-
TGTGCCTGCGGGGGGATCACCGGGGAGCTGTTTTTT	CACGGITGELFF	TRBV2	TRBJ2-2	TRBD2	few
TGTGCCAGCAGCCTAGGTTTAGGGGGCAGAGACTATGGCTACACCTTC	CASSLGLGGRDYGYTF	TRBV9	TRBJ1-2	TRBD1	once
TGTGCCAGCAGCTTAGGACAGAGGAGCAATCAGCCCCAGCATTTT	CASSLGQRSNQPQHF	TRBV11-2	TRBJ1-5	-	-
TGTGCCAGCAGCTTAGCTGGCGGAAATAATTCACCCCTCCACTTT	CASSLAGGNNSPLHF	TRBV13	TRBJ1-6	-	-
TGTGCCAGCAGCCTAGGGACTAGCGGGGGGGGCAATGAGCAGTTCTTC	CASSLGTSGGGNEQFF	TRBV27	TRBJ2-1	TRBD2	few
TGTGCCAGCAGTTTATCGGGCGGACCCTCGGGGGAGCAGTACTTC	CASSLSGGPSGEQYF	TRBV27	TRBJ2-5	-	few
TGTGCCATCAGCCGACAGGGACCGAACACTGAAGCTTTCTTT	CAISRQGPNTEAFF	TRBV10-3	TRBJ1-1	TRBD1	-
TGTGCCAGCAGTTCCGGGAATGAAAAACTGTTTTTT	CASSSGNEKLFF	TRBV28	TRBJ1-4	-	-
TGTGCCAGCAGTACGACAGAGAACACTGAAGCTTTCTTT	CASSTTENTEAFF	TRBV5-6	TRBJ1-1	-	few
TGTGCCAGCAGTGAAGAAGGCGTGGTGCCAGGGGGCGGCTACACCTTC	CASSEEGVVPGGGYTF	TRBV6-1	TRBJ1-2	TRBD1	once
TGCGCCAGCAGTCGAAGTACAGGGACCCCGGGGGAAAAACTGTTTTTT	CASSRSTGTPGEKLFF	TRBV23-1	TRBJ1-4	-	-
TGTGCCAGCAGCTTGGTGACAGGGGGGGTCGGCTACACCTTC	CASSLVTGGVGYTF	TRBV5-6	TRBJ1-2	TRBD1	-
TGTGCCAGCAGCCGCGGGGCGGAGGGCTATGGCTACACCTTC	CASSRGAEGYGYTF	TRBV7-8	TRBJ1-2	-	-
TGTGCCAGCAGTCACCCGAGGGTAGGGAGCTCCTACGAGCAGTACTTC	CASSHPRVGSSYEQYF	TRBV9	TRBJ2-7	-	-
TGTGCCAGTAGTATCCTTGACAGGGGGGATGGACAGCCCCAGCATTTT	CASSILDRGDGQPQHF	TRBV19	TRBJ1-5	TRBD1	-
TGTGCCAGCAGTGAAGGCGGGAGGGCCTCTCGGGAGCTGTTTTTT	CASSEGGRASRELFF	TRBV2	TRBJ2-2	TRBD2	-
TGTGCCAGCAGTCCCACCAGGGGGGTAGGCACCGGGGAGCTGTTTTTT	CASSPTRGVGTGELFF	TRBV2	TRBJ2-2	-	-
TGTGCCAGCAGCGTAGTTGGAGGTGAAGCTTTCTTT	CASSVVGGEAFF	TRBV9	TRBJ1-1	-	-
TGTGCCAGCAGTCCTGACAGGGGTAACTATGGCTACACCTTC	CASSPDRGNYGYTF	TRBV6-5	TRBJ1-2	TRBD1	-
TGCGCCAGCACCGAGATACAGGGGCTTCCCCCCCACGAGCAGTACTTC	CASTEIQGLPPHEQYF	TRBV4-1	TRBJ2-7	TRBD1	few
TGTGCCAGCAGTCCCGCCCCGGGACTATCCTACGAGCAGTACTTC	CASSPAPGLSYEQYF	TRBV6-5	TRBJ2-7	TRBD2	-
TGTGCCAGCAGTCCGACAGGGGGCTTCAACGAGCAGTACTTC	CASSPTGGFNEQYF	TRBV6-1	TRBJ2-7	TRBD1	-
TGCAGCGTTTTTGCAGTATCTAACTATGGCTACACCTTC	CSVFAVSNYGYTF	TRBV29-1	TRBJ1-2	-	-
TGTGCCAGCAGTTTAGCCCCTAACTATGGCTACACCTTC	CASSLAPNYGYTF	TRBV6-1	TRBJ1-2	-	-
TGTGCCAGCAGCTGGGGACTAGCGGGCGAGCAGTACTTC	CASSWGLAGEQYF	TRBV5-6	TRBJ2-7	TRBD2	few
TGCGCCAGCAGCCTGACAGCCTTGAACACTGAAGCTTTCTTT	CASSLTALNTEAFF	TRBV5-1	TRBJ1-1	-	-
TGTGCCAGCAGGGGACAGTACACTGAAGCTTTCTTT	CASRGQYTEAFF	TRBV9	TRBJ1-1	TRBD1	-
TGTGCCAGCAGCTACTCCGGGACAGGGTCCGATGAGCAGTTCTTC	CASSYSGTGSDEQFF	TRBV7-9	TRBJ2-1	TRBD1	once
TGTGCCAGCAGCTTAAAACTAGCGGGAGTTAGTGGCTACAATGAGCAGTTCTTC	CASSLKLAGVSGYNEQFF	TRBV7-3	TRBJ2-1	TRBD2	-
TGTGCCAGCAGTAGACAGGGGTCATATGGCTACACCTTC	CASSRQGSYGYTF	TRBV2	TRBJ1-2	TRBD1	-
TGTGCCAGAAGCTTCAACGAGCAGTACTTC	CARSFNEQYF	TRBV5-3	TRBJ2-7	-	-
TGTGCCAGCAGCTTCCGACTAGCGTCCTACGAGCAGTACTTC	CASSFRLASYEQYF	TRBV13	TRBJ2-7	TRBD2	-
TGTGCCAGCAGCTTGGACAGCAAAGAGACCCAGTACTTC	CASSLDSKETQYF	TRBV5-8	TRBJ2-5	-	-
TGTGCCAGTAGCCCGGGGAGGCCCAATCAGCCCCAGCATTTT	CASSPGRPNQPQHF	TRBV19	TRBJ1-5	-	-
TGTGCCAGCAGTCCCTCCCGACTAGCTATGGATGAGCAGTTCTTC	CASSPSRLAMDEQFF	TRBV28	TRBJ2-1	TRBD2	once
TGTGCCAGCAGCCAGGGGAGAAACACTGAAGCTTTCTTT	CASSQGRNTEAFF	TRBV11-3	TRBJ1-1	-	-
TGTGCCAGCACCTCCCACCTCCCCGGGGCCGGGGGGGACTTT	CASTSHLPGAGGDF	TRBV7-8	TRBJ1-1	-	-
TGTGCCAGCAGTATAGGGACTAGCGGGAGTTACGAGCAGTACTTC	CASSIGTSGSYEQYF	TRBV28	TRBJ2-7	TRBD2	-
TGCAGCGTTGTGAAAGGGACACATTCCTACGAGCAGTACTTC	CSVVKGTHSYEQYF	TRBV29-1	TRBJ2-7	-	few